This T cell receptor (beta chain) comes out of a study of OX40 agonist ivuxolimab in advanced cancers. The study, taken as a whole, reports: Partial responders at 0.1-3.0 mg/kg had among the lowest clonal expansion. The antigen specificity of the peripheral T cells (those that were expanded) was not determined.

Germline V lookup: CDR1 SGDLS, CDR2 YYNGEE. This CDR3 has 13 amino acids. V gave up 2 bases and J gave up 6 bases, with 12 bases separating them. A remark on this clone: Its antigen is still unknown.

Clones were sequenced by immunoSEQ multiplex PCR, and TCRdb holds only the in-frame ones, with some missing. The sample lists approximately 78,000 clones, 88% occurring once. Sequenced here: CD4+ or CD8+ T cells sorted from blood, sampled in a trial of the OX40 agonist ivuxolimab. V and J are TRBV9 and TRBJ2-7; a weak D match, TRBD2 (6 bases). The source of this sequence is an adult with an advanced solid tumor such as melanoma, head and neck, liver or kidney cancer. The CDR3 bases are TGTGCCAGCAGCGTGCTATCCGGGGGCGAGCAGTACTTC. It encodes CASSVLSGGEQYF.